The rows below give T cell receptor beta chains drawn from one sample of a study of blood T cell repertoires in COVID-19. Assay: immunoSEQ multiplex PCR; the TCRdb copy retains only in-frame clones and omits some. Of about 340,000 clones detected, around 88% appear once; the ten largest clones hold roughly 7.2%. Sample: peripheral blood. Source of these receptors: a woman aged 55-70 years with COVID-19, enrolled during active disease. Both conserved end residues are part of each CDR3. D genes are given only for firm matches. Only part of the rows carry a size: once, few, many, or a class if the clone is expanded.

TRBD1 | TRBJ2-3 | TRBV6-4 | once | TGTGCCAGCAGTTTCGGACAGGCAGATACGCAGTATTTT | CASSFGQADTQYF
TRBD1 | TRBJ2-7 | TRBV27 | . | TGTGCCAGCATCAGGGGGCGGGAGCAGTACTTC | CASIRGREQYF
. | TRBJ2-1 | TRBV7-9 | . | TGTGCCGTGAGCTCCTACAATGAGCAGTTCTTC | CAVSSYNEQFF
TRBD2 | TRBJ2-1 | TRBV23-1 | . | TGCGCCAGCAGTCAATCGAGGGAGACTAGCGGGGCCGAAATTGAGCAGTTCTTC | CASSQSRETSGAEIEQFF
TRBD1 | TRBJ1-2 | TRBV9 | once | TGTGCCAGCAGCGTAGATCCAGGGGGCCGGGGCTACACCTTC | CASSVDPGGRGYTF
. | TRBJ1-1 | TRBV7-9 | . | TGTGCCAGCAGCTTACGGGAGAACACTGAAGCTTTCTTT | CASSLRENTEAFF
TRBD1 | TRBJ2-7 | TRBV28 | . | TGTGCCAGCAGTCAAGACAGGGTGGAGCAGTACTTC | CASSQDRVEQYF
. | TRBJ2-7 | TRBV10-3 | . | TGTGCCATCAGTGAGCGGGACTCGTCAGAGGAGCAGTACTTC | CAISERDSSEEQYF
TRBD1 | TRBJ1-5 | TRBV10-1 | few | TGCGCCAGCAGCGGTGGGACAGGGTACGGTCAGCCCCAGCATTTT | CASSGGTGYGQPQHF
. | TRBJ1-1 | TRBV7-3 | . | TGTGCCAGCAGCGCTCAACAGGGCAGTGAAGCTTTCTTT | CASSAQQGSEAFF
. | TRBJ1-1 | TRBV6-2/TRBV6-3 | . | TGTGCCAGCACCCCCGGGACACTGAACACTGAAGCTTTCTTT | CASTPGTLNTEAFF
. | TRBJ2-2 | TRBV3-1/TRBV3-2 | . | TGTGCCAGCAGCCAAGATCGTGCAGGATTCATCGGTTCCGGGGAGCTGTTTTTT | CASSQDRAGFIGSGELFF
. | TRBJ1-1 | TRBV15 | . | TGTGCCACCAGCAGAATACTGACAGGCGAAGCTTTCTTT | CATSRILTGEAFF
. | TRBJ1-3 | TRBV9 | . | TGTGCCAGCAGCGAAATAACAGGTGCCGGAAACACCATATATTTT | CASSEITGAGNTIYF
. | TRBJ2-1 | TRBV6-5 | . | TGTGCCAGCAGTTACTCGATCGGGTTCGGTGAGCAGTTCTTC | CASSYSIGFGEQFF
. | TRBJ1-1 | TRBV7-9 | . | TGTGCCAGCAGCTTAGGACAGTACACTGAAGCTTTCTTT | CASSLGQYTEAFF
. | TRBJ2-3 | TRBV30 | . | TGTGCCTGGAGTGTGGGGGCCGGCTTTAGCACAGATACGCAGTATTTT | CAWSVGAGFSTDTQYF
TRBD1 | TRBJ1-5 | TRBV18 | . | TGTGCCAGCTCCCTGGACAGGGCCCTACCGAATCAGCCCCAGCATTTT | CASSLDRALPNQPQHF
TRBD1 | TRBJ1-2 | TRBV4-2 | once | TGTGCCAGCAGCCAAGAGACAGGGGGCAACGGGAATGGCTACACCTTC | CASSQETGGNGNGYTF
. | TRBJ1-2 | TRBV25-1 | once | TGTGCCAGCAGCAAGGGGACTGGGTATGGCTACACCTTC | CASSKGTGYGYTF
TRBD1 | TRBJ1-6 | TRBV6-1 | . | TGTGCCAGCAGTGAAATCCCGGGACAGGGAGGATCACCCCTCCACTTT | CASSEIPGQGGSPLHF
. | TRBJ1-6 | TRBV18 | few | TGTGCCAGCTCACCGGGGCTATCCTCACCCCTCCACTTT | CASSPGLSSPLHF
. | TRBJ2-7 | TRBV7-9 | . | TGTGCCAGCACCTACGGGGTCTCCTACGAGCAGTACTTC | CASTYGVSYEQYF
. | TRBJ2-7 | TRBV9 | . | TGTGCCAGCAGCGTAGCTGATAGCGGCTACGAGCAGTACTTC | CASSVADSGYEQYF
TRBD2 | TRBJ2-1 | TRBV4-3 | . | TGCGCCAGCAGCCTTGGGGCGGGGGGGCCTTACAATGAGCAGTTCTTC | CASSLGAGGPYNEQFF
TRBD1 | TRBJ1-4 | TRBV20-1 | . | TGCAGTGCTAGTTCTCCGGGACAGGGTTCTTTTGAAAAACTGTTTTTT | CSASSPGQGSFEKLFF
TRBD1 | TRBJ2-7 | TRBV5-1 | . | TGCGCCAGCAGTGTTAGGACAGGGGCCTCCTACGAGCAGTACTTC | CASSVRTGASYEQYF
. | TRBJ1-5 | TRBV19 | many | TGTGCCAGTACCCCTGGTGGGGGAGGTAGCAATCAGCCCCAGCATTTT | CASTPGGGGSNQPQHF
TRBD2 | TRBJ2-2 | TRBV12-5 | . | TGTGCTAGTGGTGTCGTGGGGATAGCGGGGGACACCGGGGAGCTGTTTTTT | CASGVVGIAGDTGELFF
TRBD2 | TRBJ2-5 | TRBV29-1 | . | TGCAGCGTTGAAGGTGCCTTTAGACCGGGGACTAACCAAGAGACCCAGTACTTC | CSVEGAFRPGTNQETQYF
TRBD1 | TRBJ2-7 | TRBV4-3 | many | TGCGCCAGCAGCCAAGACCCGGAGAGGGGGCGCGAGCAGTACTTC | CASSQDPERGREQYF
TRBD1 | TRBJ1-2 | TRBV7-9 | . | TGTGCCAGCAGCGGCACGGACAGGGGGCCCTATGGCTACACCTTC | CASSGTDRGPYGYTF